Listed here are 9 T cell receptor beta chains from one sample, sequenced in a study of blood T cell repertoires in COVID-19. Clones were sequenced by immunoSEQ multiplex PCR, and TCRdb holds only the in-frame ones, with some missing. Altogether under 550,000 clones are present, 80% to 90% being singletons, with the ten largest covering roughly 0.76%. What was sequenced was peripheral blood. Receptor source: a man between 18 and 35 years old with COVID-19, enrolled during active disease.

J is TRBJ2-4 and V is TRBV16; perhaps TRBD1 as D (5 bases). Germline V CDR1 and CDR2: KGHSY, FQNENV. The CDR3 covers 16 residues. V was clipped by 3 bases and J by 2 bases, with 14 bases between them. CDR3 loop: CASSHADSSSKNIQYF. The DNA for the CDR3 is TGTGCCAGCAGCCATGCTGACAGTTCGTCCAAAAACATTCAGTACTTC.

This chain connects TRBV4-1 to TRBJ2-1; weak D call: TRBD2 (5 bases). V was pared by 1 base and J by 6 bases, with 13 bases between. Looked up from germline, CDR1 is MGHRA and CDR2 is YSYEKL. CDR3 length: 15 residues. The CDR3 spells CASSQVVTSSNEQFF. CDR3 in DNA: TGCGCCAGCAGCCAAGTTGTAACTAGTAGCAATGAGCAGTTCTTC.

As for this clone: At one end, the junction sequence differs from germline, possibly due to a read error. The rearrangement joins TRBV24-1 to TRBJ2-1; 8 bases are a match to TRBD2. Germline assignment: CDR1 KGHDR and CDR2 SFDVKD. The CDR3 consists of 17 residues. CDR3 in DNA: TGTGCCACCAGTGAACCCTCGGCGCGGGAGGTCTACCATGAGCAGTTCTTC. Residues: CATSEPSAREVYHEQFF.

The genes are TRBV4-1 and TRBJ2-4, with D perhaps matching TRBD1 (8 bases). Between the trimmed V and J ends, which lost 2 bases and 9 bases, there was a span of 26 bases. Germline V lookup: CDR1 MGHRA, CDR2 YSYEKL. This CDR3 region has 18 residues. CDR3 DNA: TGCGCCAGCAGCCAATGGGGAGGGGAACAGGGGGGTCCTGGCATTCAGTACTTC. This sequence encodes CASSQWGGEQGGPGIQYF.

The V call is TRBV4-2, the J call TRBJ2-7; 8 bases are shared with TRBD2. Germline V gene lookup returns CDR1 LGHNA and CDR2 YNFKEQ. Trimming at V came to 4 bases and at J to 3 bases, leaving 11 bases not matched to a gene. There are 16 residues in the CDR3. As DNA, the CDR3 is TGTGCCAGCAGCCCCCCGAAGGGACTAGGACTCTACGAGCAGTACTTC. It encodes CASSPPKGLGLYEQYF.

J is TRBJ2-2 and V is TRBV7-9, with 10 positions matching TRBD1. This CDR3 has 16 residues. Germline V lookup: CDR1 SEHNR, CDR2 FQNEAQ (reference sequence). J lost 3 bases, V lost 5 bases, and 6 bases had no gene match. In DNA, the CDR3 is TGTGCCAGCAGCGAAAGGACAGGGGGGTACACCGGGGAGCTGTTTTTT. This encodes CASSERTGGYTGELFF.

In the case of this clone: Other DNA sequences of this sample code for an identical CDR3. V and J are TRBV2 and TRBJ1-3; 9 bases agree with TRBD1. The CDR3 has 13 amino acids. The V and J ends lost 6 bases and 4 bases, in that order; junction bases with no gene match: 1. The V gene's germline CDR1 is SNHLY and CDR2 FYNNEI. The CDR3 region has the DNA TGTGCCAGCAGCGGGACAGGGGGAAACACCATATATTTT. Protein: CASSGTGGNTIYF.

V and J are TRBV2 and TRBJ1-6; 7 bases are a match to TRBD1. CDR3 length: 16 amino acids. With 6 bases clipped from V and 0 bases from J, the junction kept 5 bases outside the gene matches. Germline CDR1 is SNHLY and CDR2 is FYNNEI. The CDR3 DNA reads TGTGCCAGCAGGGACAGGACCAACTCCTATAATTCACCCCTCCACTTT. This codes for CASRDRTNSYNSPLHF.

V and J are TRBV7-9 and TRBJ2-7; D is uncertain. CDR3 length: 13 amino acids. Germline assignment: CDR1 SEHNR and CDR2 FQNEAQ (reference sequence). V was trimmed by 2 bases and J by 7 bases, leaving 12 bases between them. Written as DNA, the CDR3 is TGTGCCAGCAGCTTAAACTCCCCCGGTGAGCAGTACTTC. This gives the protein CASSLNSPGEQYF. Drawing the rest from reference TRBV7-9 and TRBJ2-7, the complete variable domain is DTGVSQNPRHKITKRGQNVTFRCDPISEHNRLYWYRQTLGQGPEFLTYFQNEAQLEKSRLLSDRFSAERPKGSFSTLEIQRTEQGDSAMYLCASSLNSPGEQYFGPGTRLTVT.